This T cell receptor beta chain was identified in a study of blood T cell repertoires in COVID-19. Study-level information: Acute and convalescent COVID-19 specimens originated in the United States, Italy and Spain. PBMCs, B-cell-depleted T cells, or T cells were the source of the cDNA or gDNA that made up the material.

In the authors' methods: Amplifying reference gene primers gave estimates of nucleated cell counts. Generated by immunoSEQ multiplex PCR, the TCRdb table keeps only in-frame clones and is missing some. V and J calls and clone size are given by that table; D and trimming were obtained from the DNA. Of 350,000 or so clones listed, around 80% are singletons. CDR1 is KGHDR, CDR2 SFDVKD, per germline. The CDR3 loop spans 17 amino acids. V lost 5 bases to trimming and J lost 1 base; unmatched junction nucleotides: 8. The chain has TRBV24-1 and TRBJ2-1, with 9 positions matching TRBD2. The TCR sequence derives from a man aged 30 to 45 with active or convalescent COVID-19. The sample comprised peripheral blood. The CDR3 sequence: CATSVGAGGPSYNEQFF. In DNA, the CDR3 is TGTGCCACCAGTGTGGGTGCGGGAGGGCCGTCCTACAATGAGCAGTTCTTC.